These 21 T cell receptor beta chains were sequenced from one sample in a study of T-cell reconstitution after alpha-beta-depleted transplantation in children. TCRbeta library preparation incorporated unique molecular identifiers. Via MiXCR, TCRdb re-called the PCR reads, giving one row per CDR3 protein. The sample gives 670,000 or so distinct CDR3 sequences, 13% of which show up once; 0.79% is in the top ten. This sample comprised PBMCs, obtained before TCRalphabeta/CD19-depleted stem cell transplant. The receptors derive from a girl aged 2-10 years with congenital amegakaryocytic thrombocytopenia, due to receive a stem cell transplant.

In this sample, this clonotype turned up a few times. The CDR3 sequence: CSVEVAGFGEQYF. The CDR3 nucleotides read TGCAGCGTTGAAGTCGCTGGTTTCGGGGAGCAGTACTTC. The J gene is TRBJ2-7, the V gene TRBV29-1; D unresolved. V lost 1 base and J 7 bases, leaving 14 bases between the germline ends. Germline CDR1 reads SQVTM; CDR2 reads ANQGSEA. The CDR3 sequence is 13 residues long.

A few counts support this clonotype. The genes are TRBV5-1 and TRBJ1-2; D uncertain. The germline V and J ends were trimmed by 10 bases and 8 bases, with 15 bases remaining between them. The CDR3 runs to 11 residues. Germline CDR1 reads SGHRS; CDR2 reads YFSETQ. The CDR3 bases are TGCGCCGTCCGGGCCTTCGGGGGCTACACCTTC. As protein: CAVRAFGGYTF.

The V gene is TRBV15, the J gene TRBJ2-1, with a tentative D call TRBD2 (6 bases). Germline CDR1 reads LNHNV; CDR2 reads YYDKDF (reference sequence). The CDR3 loop spans 17 amino acids. Deletions cut 3 bases from V and 7 bases from J, with 22 bases between. Here the CDR3 reads CATSRRGAIYSLNEQFF. As DNA, the CDR3 is TGTGCCACCAGCAGGCGGGGAGCGATATATTCGTTGAATGAGCAGTTCTTC.

In the case of this clonotype: Being one base from a much bigger clone, this may be a read error. V is TRBV12-3 or TRBV12-4 and J is TRBJ2-1, with a possible D match to TRBD2 (7 bases). CDR3 size: 15 residues. CDR3 region: CASSWGAGAYNKQFF. The DNA for the CDR3 is TGTGCCAGCAGTTGGGGGGCGGGAGCCTACAATAAGCAGTTCTTC.

This clonotype was recorded many times. V gene TRBV5-1 combines with J gene TRBJ1-5, with 8 bases fitting TRBD1. The V gene's germline CDR1 is SGHRS and CDR2 YFSETQ. The CDR3 totals 13 residues. Unmatched junction bases numbered 2, after V lost 4 bases and J lost 5 bases. CDR3 DNA sequence: TGCGCCAGCAGCACGACAGGGGATCAGCCCCAGCATTTT. This translates into CASSTTGDQPQHF. The whole variable domain, filled in from reference TRBV5-1 and TRBJ1-5, reads KAGVTQTPRYLIKTRGQQVTLSCSPISGHRSVSWYQQTPGQGLQFLFEYFSETQRNKGNFPGRFSGRQFSNSRSEMNVSTLELGDSALYLCASSTTGDQPQHFGDGTRLSIL.

This clonotype was counted many times. This chain links TRBV20-1 with TRBJ2-1; weak D call: TRBD2 (6 bases). From germline, CDR1 is DFQATT and CDR2 SNEGSKA (reference sequence). With 1 base removed from V and 0 bases from J, the gap between germline ends came to 19 bases. CDR3 size: 18 residues. CDR3 DNA: TGCAGTGCTAGAGCCTTGGGTGGGAGGATCGACTCCTACAATGAGCAGTTCTTC. As protein: CSARALGGRIDSYNEQFF.

In its sample, this clonotype was seen many times. The chain joins TRBV20-1 to TRBJ2-1; 9 bases map to TRBD2. V was pared by 3 bases and J by 4 bases, with 13 bases of the junction left unmatched. Germline-derived CDR1 and CDR2 are DFQATT and SNEGSKA (reference sequence). CDR3 length: 17 residues. The CDR3 bases are TGCAGTGCTAGGACCTGGGGCACTAGCGGGTATTACAATGAGCAGTTCTTC. Translating gives CSARTWGTSGYYNEQFF.

The table lists this clonotype with many counts. The chain has TRBV6-5 and TRBJ1-1; D uncertain. Trimming took 5 bases from V and 2 from J, leaving 15 bases between them. The germline CDR1 and CDR2 sequences are MNHEY and SVGAGI. This CDR3 spans 15 amino acids. The CDR3 nucleotides read TGTGCCAGCAGTAACCCGACACGGGGAAACACTGAAGCTTTCTTT. Translated, it gives CASSNPTRGNTEAFF.

This clonotype was detected ten times or more. J is TRBJ2-4 and V is TRBV12-3 or TRBV12-4; no clear D gene. The CDR3 runs to 12 residues. V was pared by 9 bases and J by 1 base, with 7 bases between. CDR3 protein: CARPKAKNIQYF. As DNA, the CDR3 is TGTGCCAGACCGAAGGCCAAAAACATTCAGTACTTC.

In this sample, this clonotype turned up many times. The chain employs TRBV6-1 and TRBJ2-5; 10 bases are shared with TRBD2. The germline V gene has CDR1 MNHNS and CDR2 SASEGT. Germline trimming cut 4 bases from V and 1 base from J; bases unmatched to any gene: 3. This CDR3 is built from 15 residues. The CDR3 reads CASSGGLAVQETQYF. The CDR3, as DNA: TGTGCCAGCAGTGGCGGACTAGCGGTCCAAGAGACCCAGTACTTC.

Many counts were recorded for this clonotype. The gene calls are TRBV7-9 and TRBJ2-3, with 8 bases matching TRBD2. This CDR3 has 16 residues. J gave up 3 bases and V 5 bases, and 10 bases lay outside the gene matches. CDR1 is SEHNR, CDR2 FQNEAQ, per germline (reference sequence). The CDR3 protein is CASSPFRAGGTDTQYF. CDR3 coding DNA: TGTGCCAGCAGCCCATTTAGGGCGGGAGGAACAGATACGCAGTATTTT.

Only a few counts were recorded for this clonotype. The chain joins TRBV24-1 to TRBJ2-1; 9 positions match TRBD1. The CDR3 consists of 15 residues. V gave up 9 bases and J gave up 7 bases; unmatched junction bases: 12. Germline CDR1 is KGHDR and CDR2 is SFDVKD. CDR3 nucleotide sequence: TGTGCCACCCAACGGACAGGGGAGGGACGAAATGAGCAGTTCTTC. Translated: CATQRTGEGRNEQFF.

This clonotype came up many times. This chain uses TRBV20-1 with TRBJ2-3, with 10 bases identical to TRBD2. The CDR3 has 12 amino acids. Trimming cost V 3 bases and J 14 bases; bases outside gene matches: 8. Germline CDR1 is DFQATT and CDR2 is SNEGSKA (reference sequence). CDR3 in DNA: TGCAGTGCTAGGTTGACTAGCGGGTCCGGGTATTTT. This encodes CSARLTSGSGYF.

The chain employs TRBV29-1 and TRBJ2-1, with 9 bases identical to TRBD2. After removal of 4 bases from V and 8 bases from J, the junction contained 12 bases not matched to a gene. Germline lookup yields CDR1 SQVTM and CDR2 ANQGSEA. The CDR3 is made up of 15 amino acids. This chain's CDR3 is CSVGSAGGPGDEQFF. In DNA form, the CDR3 reads TGCAGCGTTGGTTCCGCGGGAGGGCCCGGGGATGAGCAGTTCTTC.

This clonotype was recorded at least ten times. CDR3 protein: CASSLVIKAYEQYF. CDR3 sequence (DNA): TGTGCCAGCAGCTTAGTGATAAAGGCCTACGAGCAGTACTTC. The chain combines TRBV11-2 with TRBJ2-7; D is unclear. With 1 base removed from V and 2 bases from J, the gap between germline ends came to 9 bases. The CDR3 sequence is 14 residues long. CDR1 is SGHAT and CDR2 is FQNNGV in the germline V gene.

A few counts support this clonotype. This chain connects TRBV25-1 to TRBJ2-4; no definite D call. Germline CDR1 MGHDK, CDR2 SYGVNS. The CDR3 loop spans 13 amino acids. The V and J ends lost 3 bases and 6 bases respectively, with 9 bases between them. CDR3 nucleotides: TGTGCCAGCAGTGATAACACGGGAAACATTCAGTACTTC. Translation: CASSDNTGNIQYF.

This clonotype was detected many times. The chain combines TRBV5-1 with TRBJ2-3; 11 nucleotides align to TRBD2. In germline, CDR1 is SGHRS, CDR2 YFSETQ. The CDR3 loop spans 17 amino acids. V lost 5 bases, J lost 5 bases, and 13 bases stayed unmatched. The CDR3 DNA is TGCGCCAGCAGTAGACTAGCGGGACCTCTTCCCAAAGATACGCAGTATTTT. It yields the protein CASSRLAGPLPKDTQYF.

The rearrangement links TRBV5-1 to TRBJ2-2; TRBD1 agrees at 12 bases. The CDR3 covers 17 residues. In germline, CDR1 is SGHRS, CDR2 YFSETQ. V lost 7 bases to trimming and J lost 2 bases; unmatched junction nucleotides: 9. The CDR3 bases are TGCGCCAGCTTACCCGGGACAGGGGGCGTAAACACCGGGGAGCTGTTTTTT. This codes for CASLPGTGGVNTGELFF.

The chain links TRBV5-1 to TRBJ2-3; TRBD1 aligns across 7 bases. The junction had 6 bases not matched to a gene; V was cut back by 4 bases and J by 4 bases. The CDR3 loop spans 14 amino acids. In germline, CDR1 is SGHRS, CDR2 YFSETQ. The CDR3 here is CASSHRGRADTQYF. The CDR3 nucleotides read TGCGCCAGCAGCCACAGGGGTCGGGCAGATACGCAGTATTTT.

This clonotype was counted many times. This chain links TRBV5-1 with TRBJ2-1; TRBD2 matches at 11 bases. This CDR3 contains 15 residues. Germline V gene sequence: CDR1 SGHRS, CDR2 YFSETQ. V shed 2 bases, J shed 5 bases, and the junction held 3 bases outside the gene matches. The CDR3 nucleotides are TGCGCCAGCAGCTTTAGCGGGAGGGAAAACAATGAGCAGTTCTTC. It specifies CASSFSGRENNEQFF.

This clonotype has a count of ten or more. CDR3 loop: CASSQGAGKTYEQFF. CDR3 in DNA: TGTGCCAGCAGCCAAGGGGCCGGGAAGACTTATGAGCAGTTCTTC. The chain has TRBV14 and TRBJ2-1, with D tentatively TRBD2 (5 bases). V lost 1 base to trimming and J lost 8 bases, with 15 bases between them. Germline CDR1 is SGHDN and CDR2 is FVKESK. The CDR3 is 15 amino acids.